This TCR beta chain originates from a study of cytomegalovirus exposure and HLA in healthy donors. This clone occurred once. There are 15 residues in the CDR3. V lost 0 bases, J lost 5 bases, and 4 bases stayed unmatched. The germline V gene has CDR1 GTSNPN and CDR2 SVGIG (reference sequence). Assay used: immunoSEQ multiplex PCR; TCRdb lists only in-frame clones, some missing. Of over 250,000 clones listed, about 86% are singletons. This receptor was taken from a woman aged 18-29 years in good health and CMV-seronegative. Sample: PBMCs. V gene TRBV30 combines with J gene TRBJ1-4; 9 bases match TRBD1. Here the CDR3 reads CAWSVLGQGNEKLFF. CDR3 DNA: TGTGCCTGGAGTGTACTCGGACAGGGGAATGAAAAACTGTTTTTT.